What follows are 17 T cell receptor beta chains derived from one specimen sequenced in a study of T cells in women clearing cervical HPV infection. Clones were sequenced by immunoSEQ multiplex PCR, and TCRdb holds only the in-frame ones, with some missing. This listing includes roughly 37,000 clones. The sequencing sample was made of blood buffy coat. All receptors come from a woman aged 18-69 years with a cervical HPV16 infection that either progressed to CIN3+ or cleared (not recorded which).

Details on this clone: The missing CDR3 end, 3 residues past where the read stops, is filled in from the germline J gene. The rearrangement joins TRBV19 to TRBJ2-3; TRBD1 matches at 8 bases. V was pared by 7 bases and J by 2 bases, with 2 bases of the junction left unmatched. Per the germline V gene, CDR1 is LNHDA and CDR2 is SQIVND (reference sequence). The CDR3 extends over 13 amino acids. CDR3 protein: CASKDRVTDTQYF. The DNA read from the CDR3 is TGTGCCAGTAAGGACAGGGTCACAGATACG.

CDR3 DNA, as far as it was read: TGTGCCAGCACCCTGTCCCATGAG. As protein: CASTLSHE. The whole CDR3 reads CASTLSHEQFF. The gene calls are TRBV7-2 and TRBJ2-1; D gene ambiguous. Sequencing ends 3 residues short of the CDR3 end; the germline J gene provides the rest. The CDR3 loop spans 11 amino acids. Trimming shortened V by 7 bases and J by 8 bases, and 9 bases separated the two germline ends. Germline values: CDR1 SGHTA, CDR2 FQGNSA.

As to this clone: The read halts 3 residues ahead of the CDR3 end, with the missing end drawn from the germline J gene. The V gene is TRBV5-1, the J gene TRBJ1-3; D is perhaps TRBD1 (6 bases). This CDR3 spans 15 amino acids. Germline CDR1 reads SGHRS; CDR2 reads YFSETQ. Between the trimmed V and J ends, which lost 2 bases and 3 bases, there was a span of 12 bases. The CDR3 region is CASSFGAGDGNTIYF. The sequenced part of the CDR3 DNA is TGCGCCAGCAGCTTTGGGGCAGGGGATGGAAACACC.

The part of the CDR3 DNA that was read is TGCAGTGCCCCCCCGGGGGGAGGGCCGTCCTACGAG. The encoded protein is CSAPPGGGPSYE. The whole CDR3 protein reads CSAPPGGGPSYEQYF. This chain joins TRBV20-1 and TRBJ2-7; 7 bases fit TRBD2. The read halts 3 residues ahead of the CDR3 end, with the missing end drawn from the germline J gene. Germline-derived CDR1 and CDR2 are DFQATT and SNEGSKA (reference sequence). V shed 6 bases, J shed 1 base, and the junction held 12 bases outside the gene matches. The CDR3 length is 15 residues.

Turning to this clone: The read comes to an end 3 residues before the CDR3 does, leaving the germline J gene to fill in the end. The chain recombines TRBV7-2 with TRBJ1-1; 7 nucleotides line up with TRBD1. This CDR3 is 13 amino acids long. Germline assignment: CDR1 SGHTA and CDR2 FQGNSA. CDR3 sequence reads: CASSFDRVTMAFF. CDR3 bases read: TGTGCCAGCAGCTTTGACAGGGTCACAATG.

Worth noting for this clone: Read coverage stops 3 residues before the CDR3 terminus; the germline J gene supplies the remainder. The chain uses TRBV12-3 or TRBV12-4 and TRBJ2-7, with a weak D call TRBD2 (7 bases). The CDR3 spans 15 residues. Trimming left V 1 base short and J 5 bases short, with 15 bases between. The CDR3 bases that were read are TGTGCCAGCAGTTTAGTGGGTGGGGGGGCCGACGAG. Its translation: CASSLVGGGADE. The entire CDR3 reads CASSLVGGGADEQYF.

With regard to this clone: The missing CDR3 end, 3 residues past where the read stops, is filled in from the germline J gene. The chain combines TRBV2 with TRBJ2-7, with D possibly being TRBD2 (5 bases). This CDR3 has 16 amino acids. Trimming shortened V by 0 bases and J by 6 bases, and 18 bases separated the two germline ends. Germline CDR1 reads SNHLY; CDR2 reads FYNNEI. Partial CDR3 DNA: TGTGCCAGCAGTGAAGCGGGTCGGGGTTTGTCTCGCGAG. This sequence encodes CASSEAGRGLSRE. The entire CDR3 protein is CASSEAGRGLSREQYF. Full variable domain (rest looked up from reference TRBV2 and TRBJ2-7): EPEVTQTPSHQVTQMGQEVILRCVPISNHLYFYWYRQILGQKVEFLVSFYNNEISEKSEIFDDQFSVERPDGSNFTLKIRSTKLEDSAMYFCASSEAGRGLSREQYFGPGTRLTVT.

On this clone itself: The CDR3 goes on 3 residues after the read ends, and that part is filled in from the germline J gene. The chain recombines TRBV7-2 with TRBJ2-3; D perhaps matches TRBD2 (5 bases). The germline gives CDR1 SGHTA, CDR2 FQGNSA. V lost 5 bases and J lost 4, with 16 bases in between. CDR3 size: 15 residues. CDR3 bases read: TGTGCCAGCAGCCAGCCGTCCGGGGAGTCAGATACG. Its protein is CASSQPSGESDT. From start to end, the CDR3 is CASSQPSGESDTQYF.

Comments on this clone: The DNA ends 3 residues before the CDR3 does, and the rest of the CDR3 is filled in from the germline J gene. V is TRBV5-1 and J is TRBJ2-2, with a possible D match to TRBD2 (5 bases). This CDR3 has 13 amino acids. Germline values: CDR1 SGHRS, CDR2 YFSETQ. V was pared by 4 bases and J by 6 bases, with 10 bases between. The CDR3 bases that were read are TGCGCCAGCAGCCAGCAGGAGGCCGGGGAG. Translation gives CASSQQEAGE. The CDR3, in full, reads CASSQQEAGELFF.

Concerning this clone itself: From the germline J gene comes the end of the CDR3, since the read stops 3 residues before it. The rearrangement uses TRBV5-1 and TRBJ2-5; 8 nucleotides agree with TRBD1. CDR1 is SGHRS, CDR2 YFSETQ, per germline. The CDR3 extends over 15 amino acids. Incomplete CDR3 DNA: TGCGCCAGCAGCTCAGGACAGGGAGGAGGAGATACC. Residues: CASSSGQGGGDT. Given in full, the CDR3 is CASSSGQGGGDTQYF. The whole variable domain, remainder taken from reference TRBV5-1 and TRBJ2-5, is KAGVTQTPRYLIKTRGQQVTLSCSPISGHRSVSWYQQTPGQGLQFLFEYFSETQRNKGNFPGRFSGRQFSNSRSEMNVSTLELGDSALYLCASSSGQGGGDTQYFGPGTRLLVL.

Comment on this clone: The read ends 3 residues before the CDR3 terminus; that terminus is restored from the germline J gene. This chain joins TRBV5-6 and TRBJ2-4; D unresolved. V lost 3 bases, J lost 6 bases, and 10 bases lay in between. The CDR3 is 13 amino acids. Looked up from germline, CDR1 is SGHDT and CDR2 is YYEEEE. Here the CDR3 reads CASSYGTVNIQYF. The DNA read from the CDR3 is TGTGCCAGCAGCTATGGTACAGTAAACATT.

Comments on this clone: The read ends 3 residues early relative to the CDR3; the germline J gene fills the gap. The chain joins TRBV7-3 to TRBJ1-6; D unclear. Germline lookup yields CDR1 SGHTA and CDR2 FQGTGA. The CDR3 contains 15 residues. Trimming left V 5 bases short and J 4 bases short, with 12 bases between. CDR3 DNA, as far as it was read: TGTGCCAGCAGCCAGGCGGCGGGTTATAATTCACCC. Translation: CASSQAAGYNSP. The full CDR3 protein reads CASSQAAGYNSPLHF. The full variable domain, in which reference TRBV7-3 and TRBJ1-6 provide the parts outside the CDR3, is GAGVSQTPSNKVTEKGKYVELRCDPISGHTALYWYRQSLGQGPEFLIYFQGTGAADDSGLPNDRFFAVRPEGSVSTLKIQRTERGDSAVYLCASSQAAGYNSPLHFGNGTRLTVT.

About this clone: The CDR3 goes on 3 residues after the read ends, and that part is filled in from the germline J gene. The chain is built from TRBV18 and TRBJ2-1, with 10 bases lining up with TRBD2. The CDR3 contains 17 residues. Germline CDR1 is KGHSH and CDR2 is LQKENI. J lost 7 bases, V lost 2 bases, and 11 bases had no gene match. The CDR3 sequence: CASSPVNSGGPANEQFF. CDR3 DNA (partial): TGTGCCAGCTCACCAGTTAATAGCGGGGGGCCCGCTAATGAG.

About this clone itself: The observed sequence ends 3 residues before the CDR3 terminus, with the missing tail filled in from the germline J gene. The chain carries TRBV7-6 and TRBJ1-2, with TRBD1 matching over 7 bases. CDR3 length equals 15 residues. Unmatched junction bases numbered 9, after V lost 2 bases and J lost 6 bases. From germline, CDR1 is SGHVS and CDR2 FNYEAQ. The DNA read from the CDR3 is TGTGCCAGCAGCTTAAACCCGACAGGGCAGAATGGC. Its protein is CASSLNPTGQNG. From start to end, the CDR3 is CASSLNPTGQNGYTF.

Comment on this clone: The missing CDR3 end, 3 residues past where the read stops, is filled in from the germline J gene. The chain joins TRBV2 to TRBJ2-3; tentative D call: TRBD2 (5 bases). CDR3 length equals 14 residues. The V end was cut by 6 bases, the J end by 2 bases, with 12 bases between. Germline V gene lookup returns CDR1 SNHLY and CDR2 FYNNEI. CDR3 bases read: TGTGCCAGCAGGGGTCTAGCTAACACAGATACG. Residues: CASRGLANTDT. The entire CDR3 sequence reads CASRGLANTDTQYF.

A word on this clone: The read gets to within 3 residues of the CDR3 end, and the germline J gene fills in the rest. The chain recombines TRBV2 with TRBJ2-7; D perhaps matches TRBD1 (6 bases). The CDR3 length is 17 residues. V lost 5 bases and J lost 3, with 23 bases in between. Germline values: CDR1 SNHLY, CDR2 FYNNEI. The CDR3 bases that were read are TGTGCCAGCAGTCCCACCTACAGGGAAAGGGCCAACTACGAG. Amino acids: CASSPTYRERANYE. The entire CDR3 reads CASSPTYRERANYEQYF.

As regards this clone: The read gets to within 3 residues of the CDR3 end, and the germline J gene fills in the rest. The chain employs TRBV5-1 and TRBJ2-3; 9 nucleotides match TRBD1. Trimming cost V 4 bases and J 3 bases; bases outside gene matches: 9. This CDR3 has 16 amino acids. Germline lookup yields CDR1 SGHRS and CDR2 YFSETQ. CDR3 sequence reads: CASSGMTGGATDTQYF. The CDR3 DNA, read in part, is TGCGCCAGCAGCGGGATGACAGGGGGGGCTACAGATACG.